The T cell receptor beta chain described here comes from a study of post-analysis software for immune sequencing data. This clonotype was seen a handful of times. Researchers reported that TCR beta cDNA libraries carried unique molecular identifiers. TCRdb ran MiXCR on the PCR reads and lists one entry per CDR3 protein. This sample has a few hundred thousand distinct CDR3 sequences, with roughly 34% found just once. The sequenced material came from blood. This TCR was recovered from a girl aged 2 to 17 with multiple sclerosis.

The CDR3 nucleotides are TGCGCCAGCAGAAAGGACAGCGAGCAGTACTTC. The encoded protein is CASRKDSEQYF. The chain employs TRBV5-1 and TRBJ2-5; D possibly corresponds to TRBD1 (6 bases). The end of the DNA aligns better with TRBJ2-7, so the J call may be wrong. Germline values: CDR1 SGHRS, CDR2 YFSETQ. This CDR3 comprises 11 residues.